This T cell receptor (beta chain) was observed in a study of blood T cell repertoires in COVID-19 (dated by TCRdb to the early 2020s). In terms of the full investigation: Collaborator samples came from the United States, Italy and Spain and covered acute and convalescent phases of COVID-19. The prospective study material was composed of cDNA or gDNA derived from T cells, B-cell-depleted T cells, or PBMCs. Subjects who had been exposed to COVID-19, were actively infected with it, or had recovered from it provided the deeply sampled blood TCRbeta repertoires that made up the dataset. A freely available public database, intended as a resource for researchers studying the immune response to SARS-CoV-2, is where the repertoires were released. The samples were drawn from two sources: the first 160 participants of the ongoing ImmuneRACE study, and 1,254 subjects contributed by 6 global collaborators. Nearly every sample came with metadata listing a de-identified subject ID, COVID-19 status, age in years and sex. HLA class I and class II types, where available, came from metadata supplied by the sample provider rather than from assay-based typing. What the study reported, not specific to this receptor: How much clinical and demographic metadata was included differed by source and by participant, and the metadata was provided uncurated.

Each collaborating institution followed its own protocols to collect whole blood in K2EDTA tubes. For TCRbeta analysis, collaborator samples were shipped as frozen whole blood, as isolated PBMCs, or as DNA extracted from either sample type. This clone was counted at least ten times. The specificity of this receptor is unknown. No much larger clone exists at a distance of one base, and base qualities are not known. TCRbeta CDR3 regions were amplified from genomic DNA by means of the immunoSEQ Assay, a bias-controlled multiplex PCR. Per the original workflow: The number of nucleated cells in each sample was estimated from the amplification of reference gene primers within the assay. Sequence reads were collapsed and filtered to measure the absolute abundance of every unique TCRbeta CDR3 rearrangement. For each sample, productive Simpson clonality was calculated by taking the square root of Simpson's diversity index across productive rearrangements. The clones in this table, taken by TCRdb from immuneACCESS, are in-frame only. Not every clone is retained; where verified, under half of the shortfall comes from an unresolved V gene, and the cause of the rest is unknown. V, J and clone size derive from that table, while D and trimming were established from the DNA sequence. The sample data list about 180,000 clones, and around 85% of these were observed just once. The ten biggest clones cover approximately 9.4% of the sample.

The origin of this receptor is a woman at least 80 years old with acute or convalescent COVID-19. Sequencing was carried out using peripheral blood.

The nucleotides read TGTGCCAGCAGCGGGGAGGACGCCTCCTACGAGCAGTACTTC. The encoded protein is CASSGEDASYEQYF. The chain joins TRBV9 to TRBJ2-7; the best D guess is TRBD2, with 6 bases matching. At the junction V is shortened by 3 bases and J by 0 bases, with 10 bases in between. Based on the germline V gene, the CDR1 and CDR2 sequences are SGDLS and YYNGEE. Taken from cysteine to phenylalanine, the CDR3 has 14 residues. Only CDR3 DNA is held: 42 bases, read in frame from base 1.